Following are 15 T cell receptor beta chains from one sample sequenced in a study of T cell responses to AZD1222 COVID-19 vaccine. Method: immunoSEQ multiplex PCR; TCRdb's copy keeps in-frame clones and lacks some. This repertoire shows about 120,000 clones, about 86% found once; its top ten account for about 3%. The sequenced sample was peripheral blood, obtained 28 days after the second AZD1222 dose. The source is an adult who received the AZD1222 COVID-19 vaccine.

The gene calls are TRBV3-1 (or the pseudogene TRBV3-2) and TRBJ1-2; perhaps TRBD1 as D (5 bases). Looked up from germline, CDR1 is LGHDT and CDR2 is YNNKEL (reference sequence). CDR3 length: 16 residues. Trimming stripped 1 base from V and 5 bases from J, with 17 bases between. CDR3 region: CASSQGVGAAPYGYTF. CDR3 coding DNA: TGTGCCAGCAGCCAAGGAGTAGGGGCCGCTCCATATGGCTACACCTTC.

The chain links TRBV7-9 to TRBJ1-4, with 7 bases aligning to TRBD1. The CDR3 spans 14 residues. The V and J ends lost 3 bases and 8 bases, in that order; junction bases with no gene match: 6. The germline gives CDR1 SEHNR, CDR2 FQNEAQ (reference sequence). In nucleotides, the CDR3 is TGTGCCAGCAGCTTTGACAGGGAAGACGAAAAACTGTTTTTT. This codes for CASSFDREDEKLFF.

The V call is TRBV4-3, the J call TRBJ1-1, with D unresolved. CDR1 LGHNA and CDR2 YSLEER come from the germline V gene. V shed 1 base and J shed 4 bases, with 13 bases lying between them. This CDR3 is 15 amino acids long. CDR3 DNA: TGCGCCAGCAGCCAAGGAGTAGGGCTGGCCACTGAAGCTTTCTTT. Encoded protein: CASSQGVGLATEAFF.

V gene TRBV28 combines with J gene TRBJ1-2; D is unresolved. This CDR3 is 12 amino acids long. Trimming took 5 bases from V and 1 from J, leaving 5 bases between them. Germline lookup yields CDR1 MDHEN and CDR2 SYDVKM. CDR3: CASSPGNYGYTF. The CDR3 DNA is TGTGCCAGCAGTCCTGGTAACTATGGCTACACCTTC.

In nucleotides, the CDR3 is TGTGCCAGCAGGCAGACAGGGTTGTCCACCAACAATGAGCAGTTCTTC. It yields the protein CASRQTGLSTNNEQFF. V is TRBV7-9 and J is TRBJ2-1; 7 bases agree with TRBD1. Per the germline V gene, CDR1 is SEHNR and CDR2 is FQNEAQ (reference sequence). J gave up 5 bases and V 6 bases, and 13 bases lay outside the gene matches. The CDR3 is 16 amino acids.

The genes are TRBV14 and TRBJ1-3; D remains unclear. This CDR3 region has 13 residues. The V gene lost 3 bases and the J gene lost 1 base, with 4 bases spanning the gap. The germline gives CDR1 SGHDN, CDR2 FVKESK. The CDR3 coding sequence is TGTGCCAGCAGCCATTATTCTGGAAACACCATATATTTT. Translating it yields CASSHYSGNTIYF.

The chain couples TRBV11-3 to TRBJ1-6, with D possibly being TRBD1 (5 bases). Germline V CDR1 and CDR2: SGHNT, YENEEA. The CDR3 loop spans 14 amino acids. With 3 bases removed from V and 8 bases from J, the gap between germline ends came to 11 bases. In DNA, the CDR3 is TGTGCCAGCAGCTTTGGGCCGGGGGATTCACCCCTCCACTTT. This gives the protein CASSFGPGDSPLHF. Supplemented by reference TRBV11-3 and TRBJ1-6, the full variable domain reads EAGVVQSPRYKIIEKKQPVAFWCNPISGHNTLYWYLQNLGQGPELLIRYENEEAVDDSQLPKDRFSAERLKGVDSTLKIQPAELGDSAVYLCASSFGPGDSPLHFGNGTRLTVT.

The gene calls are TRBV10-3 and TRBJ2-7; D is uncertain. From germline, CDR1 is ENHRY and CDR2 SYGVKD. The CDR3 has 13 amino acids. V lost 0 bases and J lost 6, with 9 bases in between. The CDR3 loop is CAISESGFFEQYF. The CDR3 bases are TGTGCCATCAGTGAGTCAGGCTTTTTCGAGCAGTACTTC.

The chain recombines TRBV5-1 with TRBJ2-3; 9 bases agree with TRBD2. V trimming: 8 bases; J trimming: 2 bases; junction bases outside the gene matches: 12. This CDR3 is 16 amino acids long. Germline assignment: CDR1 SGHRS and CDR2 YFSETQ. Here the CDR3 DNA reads TGCGCCAGTAGAAAGTATGCGGGGGGGACCACAGATACGCAGTATTTT. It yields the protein CASRKYAGGTTDTQYF.

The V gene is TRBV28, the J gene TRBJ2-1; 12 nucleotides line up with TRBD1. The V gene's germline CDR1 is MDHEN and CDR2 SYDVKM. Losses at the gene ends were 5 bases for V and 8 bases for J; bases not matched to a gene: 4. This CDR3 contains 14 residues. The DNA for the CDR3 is TGTGCCAGCAGTAACCGGGACAGGGGGCATGAGCAGTTCTTC. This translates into CASSNRDRGHEQFF.

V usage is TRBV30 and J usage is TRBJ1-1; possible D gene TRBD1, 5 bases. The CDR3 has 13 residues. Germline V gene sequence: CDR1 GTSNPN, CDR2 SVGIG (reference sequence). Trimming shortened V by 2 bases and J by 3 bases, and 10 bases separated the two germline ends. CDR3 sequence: CAWSLGGYTEAFF. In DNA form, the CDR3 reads TGTGCCTGGAGTCTCGGGGGATACACTGAAGCTTTCTTT.

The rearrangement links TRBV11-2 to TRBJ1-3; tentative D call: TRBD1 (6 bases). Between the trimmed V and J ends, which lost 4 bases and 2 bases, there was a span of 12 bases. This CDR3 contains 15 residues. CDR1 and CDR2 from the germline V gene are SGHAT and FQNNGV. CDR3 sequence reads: CASSSTRGAGNTIYF. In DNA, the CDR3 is TGTGCCAGCAGCTCGACGAGGGGGGCTGGAAACACCATATATTTT.

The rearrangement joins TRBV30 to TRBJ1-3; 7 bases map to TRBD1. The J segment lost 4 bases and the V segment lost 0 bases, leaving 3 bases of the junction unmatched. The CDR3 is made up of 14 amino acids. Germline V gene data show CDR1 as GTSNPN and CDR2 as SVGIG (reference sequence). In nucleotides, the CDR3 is TGTGCCTGGAGTGTAGGGACAGTGGGAAACACCATATATTTT. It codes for CAWSVGTVGNTIYF.

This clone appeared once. The CDR3 protein is CVARGPGNEKLFF. Written as DNA, the CDR3 is TGTGTGGCACGGGGGCCGGGTAATGAAAAACTGTTTTTT. The gene calls are TRBV6-4 and TRBJ1-4, with a weak D call TRBD1 (6 bases). CDR1 and CDR2 from the germline V gene are MRHNA and SNTAGT. The CDR3 sequence is 13 residues long.

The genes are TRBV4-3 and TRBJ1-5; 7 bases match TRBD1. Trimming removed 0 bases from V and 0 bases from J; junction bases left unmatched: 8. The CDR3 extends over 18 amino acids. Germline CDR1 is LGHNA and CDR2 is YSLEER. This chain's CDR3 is CASSQDPITGVSNQPQHF. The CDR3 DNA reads TGCGCCAGCAGCCAAGATCCGATCACAGGGGTTAGCAATCAGCCCCAGCATTTT.